This T cell receptor beta chain originates from a study of blood T cell repertoires in COVID-19. Across the study: The study drew acute and convalescent COVID-19 samples from the United States, Italy and Spain. In each case, the material was cDNA or gDNA derived from T cells, B-cell-depleted T cells, or PBMCs.

Germline V CDR1 and CDR2: MNHEY, SVGEGT. Trimming removed 2 bases at V and 8 bases at J, with 10 bases between. The CDR3 runs to 13 residues. In the study's own analysis: Amplified reference gene primers provided the basis for estimating nucleated cell counts. This table comes from immunoSEQ multiplex PCR, and its TCRdb copy is limited to in-frame clones, with some not included. V and J calls and clone size are given by that table; D and trimming were obtained from the DNA. This sample yields under 40,000 clones, of which 85% to 95% are seen a single time; less than 50% belongs to the top ten. This chain links TRBV6-2 or TRBV6-3 with TRBJ2-1; D is unclear. The sequencing sample was made of peripheral blood. This TCR was recovered from a man in his fifties or sixties with active or convalescent COVID-19. The CDR3 coding sequence is TGTGCCAGCAGTTACCCCTGGCAGGATGAGCAGTTCTTC. Translating it yields CASSYPWQDEQFF.